Each of the 17 T cell receptor beta chains below was sequenced from the same sample in a study of cytomegalovirus exposure and HLA in healthy donors. The PCR had 60 Vbeta and 13 Jbeta primers. Clones were sequenced by immunoSEQ multiplex PCR, and TCRdb holds only the in-frame ones, with some missing. The sample comprises 180,000 or so clones, 70% to 90% of which are singletons, and almost 9.5% rests with the top ten. Sequenced: PBMCs. Every receptor here comes from a man aged 18 to 29 in good health and CMV-seropositive.

The chain links TRBV7-6 to TRBJ2-5, with TRBD2 as a possible D gene (6 bases). V was shortened by 1 base and J by 5 bases, with 17 bases between the two germline ends. Germline V gene lookup returns CDR1 SGHVS and CDR2 FNYEAQ. The CDR3 is 16 residues long. The CDR3 spells CASSLVGGRGAETQYF. DNA for the CDR3: TGTGCCAGCAGCTTAGTGGGGGGAAGGGGAGCCGAGACCCAGTACTTC.

Details on this clone: Within the sample, other DNA sequences also encode this same CDR3. This chain links TRBV5-1 with TRBJ2-1; 8 bases fit TRBD2. Looked up from germline, CDR1 is SGHRS and CDR2 is YFSETQ. The CDR3 loop spans 15 amino acids. V lost 0 bases to trimming and J lost 3 bases; unmatched junction nucleotides: 2. CDR3 bases: TGCGCCAGCAGCTTGGTTGCGGGGGGCTACAATGAGCAGTTCTTC. Its translation: CASSLVAGGYNEQFF.

The chain carries TRBV19 and TRBJ2-2; 7 nucleotides line up with TRBD1. Trimming took 2 bases from V and 5 from J; bases not matched to a gene: 5. CDR1 is LNHDA and CDR2 is SQIVND in the germline V gene (reference sequence). This CDR3 contains 15 residues. The CDR3 DNA follows: TGTGCCAGTAGTATAATCGACAGGGATACCGGGGAGCTGTTTTTT. Protein sequence: CASSIIDRDTGELFF.

The chain links TRBV5-4 to TRBJ1-4; the match to TRBD1 covers 7 bases. Looked up from germline, CDR1 is SGHNT and CDR2 is YYREEE (reference sequence). The junction had 7 bases not matched to a gene; V was cut back by 4 bases and J by 7 bases. This CDR3 has 14 residues. CDR3 amino acids: CASSNLGTAEKLFF. CDR3 DNA sequence: TGTGCCAGCAGCAACCTCGGGACAGCTGAAAAACTGTTTTTT.

This chain uses TRBV9 with TRBJ2-6, with 9 bases lining up with TRBD1. J was trimmed by 2 bases and V by 7 bases; bases with no gene match: 7. The CDR3 spans 16 residues. Germline-derived CDR1 and CDR2 are SGDLS and YYNGEE. DNA for the CDR3: TGTGCCAGCGGACCGTGGACAGGGGCTGGGGCCAACGTCCTGACTTTC. Translating it yields CASGPWTGAGANVLTF.

The V gene is TRBV4-1, the J gene TRBJ1-4; the D gene is possibly TRBD1 (6 bases). V lost 3 bases and J 8 bases, leaving 19 bases between the germline ends. The CDR3 loop spans 16 amino acids. From germline, CDR1 is MGHRA and CDR2 YSYEKL. In DNA form, the CDR3 reads TGCGCCAGCAGCCAGCTCCTACAGGGCAGAGAGGAAAAACTGTTTTTT. The encoded protein is CASSQLLQGREEKLFF.

With regard to this clone: The germline gene is not matched at one end of the junction; a read error may be the cause. This rearrangement joins TRBV30 to TRBJ2-6; TRBD1 is a possible D gene (6 bases). Germline V lookup: CDR1 GTSNPN, CDR2 SVGIG (reference sequence). The CDR3 length is 14 residues. For the CDR3, the DNA is TGTGCCTGGAGTGTAGTTTGGGGGCCCCCGAGCCGGGCTTTC. Translating gives CAWSVVWGPPSRAF.

The rearrangement joins TRBV6-6 to TRBJ2-5; D might be TRBD1 (7 bases). V lost 6 bases to trimming and J lost 2 bases, with 16 bases between them. The CDR3 is 15 amino acids. Germline-derived CDR1 and CDR2 are MNHNY and SVGAGI (reference sequence). CDR3 nucleotides: TGTGCCAGCAGCCGCGGGACAGCAACACAAGAGACCCAGTACTTC. It codes for CASSRGTATQETQYF.

V and J are TRBV5-1 and TRBJ1-2; 8 bases map to TRBD1. The V gene's germline CDR1 is SGHRS and CDR2 YFSETQ. Trimming at V came to 4 bases and at J to 4 bases, leaving 3 bases not matched to a gene. The CDR3 has 13 amino acids. CDR3 in DNA: TGCGCCAGCAGCCTTGACAGGGGCTATGGCTACACCTTC. Translated, it gives CASSLDRGYGYTF. Supplemented by reference TRBV5-1 and TRBJ1-2, the full variable domain reads KAGVTQTPRYLIKTRGQQVTLSCSPISGHRSVSWYQQTPGQGLQFLFEYFSETQRNKGNFPGRFSGRQFSNSRSEMNVSTLELGDSALYLCASSLDRGYGYTFGSGTRLTVV.

The V and J genes are TRBV28 and TRBJ2-3; tentative D call: TRBD2 (5 bases). The length of the CDR3 is 15 residues. With 3 bases removed from V and 4 bases from J, the gap between germline ends came to 14 bases. Germline V CDR1 and CDR2: MDHEN, SYDVKM. The CDR3 bases are TGTGCCAGCAGTTTTGCAAGTGCGGGCGCAGATACGCAGTATTTT. It yields the protein CASSFASAGADTQYF.

Only one count was recorded for this clone. This sequence joins TRBV14 and TRBJ2-2; the D gene is possibly TRBD1 (6 bases). V lost 5 bases and J lost 4, with 11 bases in between. CDR1 is SGHDN and CDR2 is FVKESK in the germline V gene. This CDR3 spans 14 amino acids. The CDR3: CASSNRAGTGELFF. The CDR3 DNA reads as TGTGCCAGCAGCAACAGGGCTGGCACCGGGGAGCTGTTTTTT.

The chain uses TRBV11-3 and TRBJ2-1; 8 positions agree with TRBD2. CDR1 is SGHNT, CDR2 YENEEA, per germline. V shed 5 bases, J shed 5 bases, and the junction held 8 bases outside the gene matches. This CDR3 has 15 residues. CDR3 sequence reads: CASSRRGGQDNEQFF. CDR3 coding DNA: TGTGCCAGCAGCAGGCGCGGGGGGCAGGACAATGAGCAGTTCTTC.

The chain carries TRBV4-1 and TRBJ1-1; D uncertain. The germline V gene has CDR1 MGHRA and CDR2 YSYEKL. The CDR3 runs to 15 residues. V was pared by 0 bases and J by 12 bases, with 20 bases between. For the CDR3, the DNA is TGCGCCAGCAGCCAAGAAAAAAGGTGGGCCCGTGATACTTTCTTT. Translation gives CASSQEKRWARDTFF.

This chain links TRBV7-8 with TRBJ1-6; D is unclear. The V and J ends lost 4 bases and 4 bases respectively, with 8 bases between them. The CDR3 loop spans 14 amino acids. CDR1 and CDR2 from the germline V gene are SGHVS and FQNEAQ. This CDR3 reads CASSSTEYNSPLHF. The CDR3 coding sequence is TGTGCCAGCAGCTCCACCGAGTATAATTCACCCCTCCACTTT.

This chain uses TRBV6-1 with TRBJ2-7, with D unclear. Germline V lookup: CDR1 MNHNS, CDR2 SASEGT. CDR3 length equals 12 residues. Between the trimmed V and J ends, which lost 0 bases and 5 bases, there was a span of 5 bases. The CDR3 DNA sequence: TGTGCCAGCAGTGAAGCGTTCGACGAGCAGTACTTC. It specifies CASSEAFDEQYF.

This chain joins TRBV7-9 and TRBJ1-3; perhaps TRBD1 as D (5 bases). This CDR3 comprises 16 residues. V lost 5 bases to trimming and J lost 2 bases, with 16 bases between them. The germline CDR1 and CDR2 sequences are SEHNR and FQNEAQ (reference sequence). CDR3 sequence reads: CASSPTGTVTGNTIYF. For the CDR3, the DNA is TGTGCCAGCAGCCCAACCGGGACTGTCACTGGAAACACCATATATTTT.

In its sample, this clone was seen a few times. The rearrangement uses TRBV10-3 and TRBJ1-1, with D unclear. The V end was cut by 7 bases, the J end by 0 bases, with 9 bases between. The CDR3 length is 13 residues. The germline CDR1 and CDR2 sequences are ENHRY and SYGVKD. The CDR3 sequence: CAIKNAVNTEAFF. For the CDR3, the DNA is TGTGCCATCAAGAATGCGGTGAACACTGAAGCTTTCTTT.